Sequencing of this TCR beta chain was carried out in a study of cytomegalovirus exposure and HLA in healthy donors. General study results and limits: Some V segments could not be told apart, so they were left out, TRBV6-2 and TRBV6-3 among them. Productive status was seen about 87% or about 30% of the time for most TCR beta V segments in an earlier analysis. In a later analysis, common viral pathogens appeared linked to several of the most significant clusters. The authors later found TCR association rates varying by HLA locus, with DRB1 most and HLA-C fewest.

V shed 5 bases, J shed 0 bases, and the junction held 4 bases outside the gene matches. The CDR3 contains 15 residues. Germline CDR1 is ENHRY and CDR2 is SYGVKD. To note about this clone: Antigen unknown.

PCR employed 60 Vbeta and 13 Jbeta primers. This table comes from immunoSEQ multiplex PCR, and its TCRdb copy is limited to in-frame clones, with some not included. The sample has 100,000 to 150,000 clones; roughly 78% are singletons. The genes are TRBV10-3 and TRBJ1-3; 7 bases map to TRBD1. The receptor's source is a man aged 25-45 years in good health and CMV-seropositive. The sequencing sample was made of PBMCs. This CDR3 reads CAISSTGPSGNTIYF. For the CDR3, the DNA is TGTGCCATCAGTTCGACAGGGCCCTCTGGAAACACCATATATTTT.